A selection of T cell receptor beta chains follows, all from one sample in a study of technical replicates of blood from a few donors. Sequenced by immunoSEQ multiplex PCR; TCRdb stores in-frame clones only, minus some. The sample has 75,000 to 90,000 clones; about 92% are singletons. Material for sequencing was T cells isolated from PBMCs. Receptors originate from a human donor in good health. CDR3s include the opening cysteine and the closing phenylalanine or tryptophan. D genes are given only for firm matches. Size is stated for part of the rows, as once, few or many counts, or as a class when the clone is expanded.

CDR3: CASSLWEGMHGYTF
DNA: TGTGCCAGCAGCTTGTGGGAGGGTATGCATGGCTACACCTTC
V: TRBV5-6
length: 14
size: -
D: -
J: TRBJ1-2

CDR3: CASSLSRLAGEETQYF
DNA: TGTGCCAGCAGCTTATCAAGACTAGCGGGAGAAGAGACCCAGTACTTC
V: TRBV13
length: 16
size: -
D: TRBD2
J: TRBJ2-5

CDR3: CASSAGQGVNTEAFF
DNA: TGTGCCAGCAGTGCTGGTCAGGGCGTGAACACTGAAGCTTTCTTT
V: TRBV27
length: 15
size: -
D: -
J: TRBJ1-1

CDR3: CASSQQGLAGGPRQSYNEQFF
DNA: TGCGCCAGCAGCCAACAAGGGCTAGCGGGAGGGCCTCGACAATCCTACAATGAGCAGTTCTTC
V: TRBV4-1
length: 21
size: -
D: TRBD2
J: TRBJ2-1

CDR3: CASSLAAGAGIYGYTF
DNA: TGTGCCAGCAGCTTAGCGGCGGGGGCCGGTATCTATGGCTACACCTTC
V: TRBV11-2
length: 16
size: once
D: -
J: TRBJ1-2

CDR3: CASSQGTGGNRNTGELFF
DNA: TGTGCCAGCAGCCAAGGGACAGGGGGTAATAGGAACACCGGGGAGCTGTTTTTT
V: TRBV4-2
length: 18
size: -
D: TRBD1
J: TRBJ2-2

CDR3: CSVESSKKTQYF
DNA: TGCAGCGTTGAATCCTCTAAAAAGACCCAGTACTTC
V: TRBV29-1
length: 12
size: -
D: -
J: TRBJ2-5

CDR3: CASSPRDRYNEQFF
DNA: TGTGCCAGCAGCCCCCGGGACAGGTACAATGAGCAGTTCTTC
V: TRBV7-2
length: 14
size: once
D: TRBD1
J: TRBJ2-1

CDR3: CASSQQTGRIDTQYF
DNA: TGTGCCAGCAGCCAACAGACAGGGAGGATAGATACGCAGTATTTT
V: TRBV14
length: 15
size: -
D: -
J: TRBJ2-3

CDR3: CASSLRRNTEAFF
DNA: TGTGCCAGCAGCCTACGTAGGAACACTGAAGCTTTCTTT
V: TRBV14
length: 13
size: -
D: -
J: TRBJ1-1

CDR3: CASNNRDSYEQYF
DNA: TGTGCCAGCAATAACAGGGACTCCTACGAGCAGTACTTC
V: TRBV28
length: 13
size: -
D: -
J: TRBJ2-7

CDR3: CASSYSEGTEAFF
DNA: TGTGCCAGCAGTTACTCTGAGGGAACTGAAGCTTTCTTT
V: TRBV6-5
length: 13
size: -
D: -
J: TRBJ1-1

CDR3: CASSQSGSSYNEQFF
DNA: TGTGCCAGCAGTCAAAGCGGGAGCTCCTACAATGAGCAGTTCTTC
V: TRBV2
length: 15
size: -
D: TRBD2
J: TRBJ2-1

CDR3: CASSGQVNQPQHF
DNA: TGTGCCAGCAGTGGACAGGTCAATCAGCCCCAGCATTTT
V: TRBV6-1
length: 13
size: once
D: -
J: TRBJ1-5

CDR3: CASSQEQGSSYEQYF
DNA: TGTGCCAGCAGCCAAGAGCAGGGAAGCTCCTACGAGCAGTACTTC
V: TRBV4-2
length: 15
size: -
D: -
J: TRBJ2-7

CDR3: CAISEFLSGLSNQPQHF
DNA: TGTGCCATCAGTGAGTTTTTATCGGGACTAAGCAATCAGCCCCAGCATTTT
V: TRBV10-3
length: 17
size: -
D: -
J: TRBJ1-5

CDR3: CASAAGGRDTQYF
DNA: TGCGCCAGCGCGGCGGGAGGGAGAGATACGCAGTATTTT
V: TRBV10-1
length: 13
size: -
D: TRBD2
J: TRBJ2-3

CDR3: CASSLSASGAGNTIYF
DNA: TGTGCCAGCAGTTTATCAGCGTCGGGGGCTGGAAACACCATATATTTT
V: TRBV6-5
length: 16
size: -
D: -
J: TRBJ1-3

CDR3: CASFLFRTRQAGVLGEQFF
DNA: TGTGCCAGTTTCCTCTTTCGCACTAGGCAAGCGGGAGTGTTGGGTGAGCAGTTCTTC
V: TRBV9
length: 19
size: once
D: TRBD2
J: TRBJ2-1

CDR3: CASSRVRAQETQYF
DNA: TGCGCCAGCAGCCGCGTGAGGGCCCAAGAGACCCAGTACTTC
V: TRBV4-1
length: 14
size: -
D: -
J: TRBJ2-5

CDR3: CASIVGGRSYNEQFF
DNA: TGTGCCAGCATCGTGGGAGGAAGATCCTACAATGAGCAGTTCTTC
V: TRBV28
length: 15
size: once
D: -
J: TRBJ2-1

CDR3: CASSLSTTYEQYF
DNA: TGTGCCAGCAGTTTATCTACTACCTACGAGCAGTACTTC
V: TRBV27
length: 13
size: few
D: -
J: TRBJ2-7

CDR3: CASRRLANTGELFF
DNA: TGTGCCAGCAGGCGACTAGCTAACACCGGGGAGCTGTTTTTT
V: TRBV11-2
length: 14
size: once
D: TRBD2
J: TRBJ2-2

CDR3: CASSRRESSGNTIYF
DNA: TGTGCCAGTAGTCGGCGGGAAAGCTCTGGAAACACCATATATTTT
V: TRBV19
length: 15
size: -
D: -
J: TRBJ1-3

CDR3: CASRGYEQYF
DNA: TGTGCCTCCAGGGGATACGAGCAGTACTTC
V: TRBV2
length: 10
size: -
D: -
J: TRBJ2-7

CDR3: CASRWRGTEAFF
DNA: TGTGCCAGCAGATGGAGGGGCACTGAAGCTTTCTTT
V: TRBV25-1
length: 12
size: -
D: -
J: TRBJ1-1

CDR3: CASSQGSGRQGRGQETQYF
DNA: TGCGCCAGCAGCCAAGGCTCGGGCCGACAGGGTCGGGGCCAAGAGACCCAGTACTTC
V: TRBV4-1
length: 19
size: -
D: TRBD1
J: TRBJ2-5

CDR3: CAAGRDYTF
DNA: TGTGCCGCGGGACGAGACTACACCTTC
V: TRBV6-1
length: 9
size: -
D: -
J: TRBJ1-2

CDR3: CASSREGRSMNTEAFF
DNA: TGTGCCAGCAGTCGAGAAGGGAGGAGTATGAACACTGAAGCTTTCTTT
V: TRBV6-9
length: 16
size: -
D: -
J: TRBJ1-1

CDR3: CASSLSGMGGEQYF
DNA: TGTGCCAGCAGTCTTAGCGGGATGGGTGGGGAGCAGTACTTC
V: TRBV6-5
length: 14
size: once
D: TRBD2
J: TRBJ2-7

CDR3: CASSTLEFLNTEAFF
DNA: TGTGCCAGCAGCACCTTGGAGTTTTTGAACACTGAAGCTTTCTTT
V: TRBV21-1
length: 15
size: -
D: -
J: TRBJ1-1

CDR3: CSARDPTSRFF
DNA: TGCAGTGCTAGAGATCCGACTAGCCGGTTCTTC
V: TRBV20-1
length: 11
size: -
D: TRBD2
J: TRBJ2-1

CDR3: CASSIPGGSFRGAVSQPQHF
DNA: TGTGCCAGTAGTATCCCAGGGGGCTCTTTTCGTGGAGCTGTTTCTCAGCCCCAGCATTTT
V: TRBV19
length: 20
size: -
D: TRBD1
J: TRBJ1-5